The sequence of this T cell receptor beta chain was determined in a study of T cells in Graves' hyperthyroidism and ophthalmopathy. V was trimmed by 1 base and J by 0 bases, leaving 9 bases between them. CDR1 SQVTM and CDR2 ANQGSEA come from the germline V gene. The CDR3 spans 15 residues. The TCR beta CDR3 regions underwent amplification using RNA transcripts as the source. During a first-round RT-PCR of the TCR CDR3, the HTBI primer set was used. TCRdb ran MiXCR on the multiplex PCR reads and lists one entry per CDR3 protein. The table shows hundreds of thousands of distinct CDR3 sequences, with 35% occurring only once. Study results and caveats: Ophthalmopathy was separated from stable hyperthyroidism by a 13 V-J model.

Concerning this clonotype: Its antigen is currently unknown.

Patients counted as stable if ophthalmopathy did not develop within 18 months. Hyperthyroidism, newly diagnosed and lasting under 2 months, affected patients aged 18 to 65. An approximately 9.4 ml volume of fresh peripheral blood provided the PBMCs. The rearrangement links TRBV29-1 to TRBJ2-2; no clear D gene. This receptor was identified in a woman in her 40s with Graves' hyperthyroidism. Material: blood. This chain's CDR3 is CSVEAVRPNTGELFF. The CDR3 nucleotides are TGCAGCGTTGAAGCGGTCAGACCGAACACCGGGGAGCTGTTTTTT.